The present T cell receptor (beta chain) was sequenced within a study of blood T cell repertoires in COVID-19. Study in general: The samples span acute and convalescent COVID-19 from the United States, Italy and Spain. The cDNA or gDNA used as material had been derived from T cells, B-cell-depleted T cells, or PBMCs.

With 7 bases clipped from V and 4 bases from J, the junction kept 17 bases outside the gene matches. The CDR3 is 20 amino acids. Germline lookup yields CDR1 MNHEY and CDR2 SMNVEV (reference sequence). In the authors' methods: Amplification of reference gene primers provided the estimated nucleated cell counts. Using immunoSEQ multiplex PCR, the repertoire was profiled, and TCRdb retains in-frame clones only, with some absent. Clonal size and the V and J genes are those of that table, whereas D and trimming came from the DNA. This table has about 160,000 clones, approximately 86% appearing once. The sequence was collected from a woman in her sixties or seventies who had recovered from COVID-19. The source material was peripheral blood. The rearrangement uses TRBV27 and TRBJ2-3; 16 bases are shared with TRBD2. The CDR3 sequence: CASTPESFTGTSGGADTQYF. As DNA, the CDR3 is TGTGCCAGCACCCCAGAGAGCTTTACCGGGACTAGCGGGGGGGCAGATACGCAGTATTTT.